A single sample is the source of the 14 T cell receptor beta chains below, sequenced in a study of T cells in Graves' hyperthyroidism and ophthalmopathy. RNA transcripts gave rise to amplified TCR beta CDR3 regions. The HTBI primer set was used in a first-round RT-PCR of the TCR CDR3. TCRdb analysed the multiplex PCR reads with MiXCR anew, one entry per CDR3 protein. The sample contains 500,000 to 550,000 distinct CDR3 sequences, about 20% of which appear only once. Sequenced material: blood. All receptors come from a man aged 35-49 years with Graves' ophthalmopathy.

This clonotype was detected only a few times. V is TRBV19 and J is TRBJ1-5, with D perhaps matching TRBD1 (6 bases). Germline V lookup: CDR1 LNHDA, CDR2 SQIVND (reference sequence). The CDR3 covers 16 residues. Trimming removed 7 bases from V and 0 bases from J, with 16 bases in between. CDR3 sequence: CASTGGAVYSNQPQHF. DNA for the CDR3: TGTGCCAGTACCGGGGGGGCAGTCTATAGCAATCAGCCCCAGCATTTT.

Concerning this clonotype itself: One junction end disagrees with the germline gene, perhaps due to a read error. The chain links TRBV7-2 to TRBJ2-2; TRBD1 matches 9 bases. Germline CDR1 reads SGHTA; CDR2 reads FQGNSA. The CDR3 covers 15 residues. The DNA of the CDR3 is TGTGCCAGCAGCTTGGGACAGGGTGGGACCGGGGAGCCGTTTTTT. It specifies CASSLGQGGTGEPFF. Complete variable domain (other parts from reference TRBV7-2 and TRBJ2-2): GAGVSQSPSNKVTEKGKDVELRCDPISGHTALYWYRQSLGQGLEFLIYFQGNSAPDKSGLPSDRFSAERTGGSVSTLTIQRTQQEDSAVYLCASSLGQGGTGEPFFGEGSRLTVL.

V is TRBV5-6 and J is TRBJ2-7; D is perhaps TRBD1 or TRBD2 (5 bases each). Trimming pared 7 bases from V and 3 bases from J, leaving 17 bases between. Germline V gives CDR1 SGHDT, CDR2 YYEEEE. The CDR3 is made up of 14 amino acids. CDR3 sequence: CASAELGVSYEQYF. CDR3 nucleotides: TGTGCCAGCGCTGAATTGGGGGTGAGCTACGAGCAGTACTTC.

The V gene is TRBV29-1, the J gene TRBJ2-2, with 9 bases aligning to TRBD1. V gave up 4 bases and J gave up 4 bases; unmatched junction bases: 4. Germline CDR1 SQVTM, CDR2 ANQGSEA. CDR3 length equals 14 residues. The chain's CDR3 is CSVAQGAITGELFF. As DNA, the CDR3 is TGCAGCGTTGCACAGGGGGCAATCACCGGGGAGCTGTTTTTT.

The chain couples TRBV9 to TRBJ2-3, with 11 bases that match TRBD2. Germline CDR1 reads SGDLS; CDR2 reads YYNGEE. The CDR3 contains 15 residues. The ends lost 4 bases at V and 6 bases at J; junction bases unmatched: 7. The CDR3 reads CASSLTSGSFDTQYF. CDR3 in DNA: TGTGCCAGCAGCCTCACTAGCGGGAGTTTTGATACGCAGTATTTT.

At least ten counts were recorded for this clonotype. V gene TRBV28 combines with J gene TRBJ2-7; the D is unclear. This CDR3 comprises 12 residues. Germline CDR1 MDHEN, CDR2 SYDVKM. The V end lost 6 bases, the J end lost 0 bases, and 6 bases lay between the germline ends. The chain's CDR3 is CASSPLSYEQYF. The CDR3 DNA follows: TGTGCCAGCAGCCCTCTCTCCTACGAGCAGTACTTC.

As regards this clonotype: A junction end diverges from the germline sequence, so it may reflect a read error. The rearrangement joins TRBV5-1 to TRBJ2-3; 12 bases align to TRBD1. Germline values: CDR1 SGHRS, CDR2 YFSETQ. The CDR3 loop spans 19 amino acids. Written as DNA, the CDR3 is TGTGCCAGCAGCCACGGGACAGGGGGCTCAATTTCTAGCACAGATACGCAGTATTTT. Its translation: CASSHGTGGSISSTDTQYF.

This clonotype was observed a few times. This chain links TRBV6-1 with TRBJ1-2; tentatively, D is TRBD1 (5 bases). Trimming shortened V by 2 bases and J by 8 bases, and 12 bases separated the two germline ends. The CDR3 sequence is 13 residues long. CDR1 and CDR2 from the germline V gene are MNHNS and SASEGT. This chain's CDR3 is CASSESFRGGYTF. For the CDR3, the DNA is TGTGCCAGCAGTGAAAGCTTCCGGGGGGGCTACACCTTC.

The chain employs TRBV7-2 and TRBJ2-4; 16 bases agree with TRBD2. The germline V gene has CDR1 SGHTA and CDR2 FQGNSA. V lost 5 bases and J lost 12; bases outside the gene matches: 7. The CDR3 loop spans 15 amino acids. The DNA of the CDR3 is TGTGCCAGCAGCCGGGGACTAGCGGGGGGGCGGGGTCAGTACTTC. Protein sequence: CASSRGLAGGRGQYF.

This clonotype was recorded many times. The gene calls are TRBV2 and TRBJ2-1; D gene uncertain. The CDR3 covers 15 residues. In germline, CDR1 is SNHLY, CDR2 FYNNEI. V was pared by 4 bases and J by 2 bases, with 12 bases between. CDR3 amino acids: CASSGPSGTYNEQFF. The CDR3 nucleotides are TGTGCCAGCAGTGGACCCTCAGGAACCTACAATGAGCAGTTCTTC.

This clonotype occurred a few times. The chain joins TRBV5-1 to TRBJ2-3; a possible D gene is TRBD1 (5 bases). Trimming shortened V by 0 bases and J by 0 bases, and 8 bases separated the two germline ends. The CDR3 loop spans 15 amino acids. CDR1 SGHRS and CDR2 YFSETQ come from the germline V gene. CDR3 loop: CASSLGTPSTDTQYF. CDR3 sequence (DNA): TGCGCCAGCAGCTTGGGGACACCGAGCACAGATACGCAGTATTTT.

The genes are TRBV28 and TRBJ2-3, with TRBD2 matching over 8 bases. The ends lost 3 bases at V and 2 bases at J; junction bases unmatched: 10. Per the germline V gene, CDR1 is MDHEN and CDR2 is SYDVKM. The CDR3 loop spans 17 amino acids. CDR3 bases: TGTGCCAGCAGTTTGGCGGCAGCGGGGGCGATCACAGATACGCAGTATTTT. Protein product: CASSLAAAGAITDTQYF.

This clonotype has a count of ten or more. This chain connects TRBV30 to TRBJ1-6; 8 bases align to TRBD1. CDR1 and CDR2 from the germline V gene are GTSNPN and SVGIG (reference sequence). This CDR3 has 12 amino acids. Trimming at V came to 6 bases and at J to 10 bases, leaving 5 bases not matched to a gene. CDR3 sequence: CACDRGESPLHF. CDR3 DNA: TGTGCCTGTGACAGGGGAGAATCACCCCTCCACTTT.

This clonotype was seen ten or more times. The gene calls are TRBV27 and TRBJ2-1; 9 bases are shared with TRBD2. There are 16 residues in the CDR3. In germline, CDR1 is MNHEY, CDR2 SMNVEV (reference sequence). The V and J ends lost 8 bases and 0 bases, in that order; junction bases with no gene match: 8. In DNA, the CDR3 is TGTGCCAGCTGCTTAGCGGGGGAGAGCTCCTACAATGAGCAGTTCTTC. Its protein product is CASCLAGESSYNEQFF.